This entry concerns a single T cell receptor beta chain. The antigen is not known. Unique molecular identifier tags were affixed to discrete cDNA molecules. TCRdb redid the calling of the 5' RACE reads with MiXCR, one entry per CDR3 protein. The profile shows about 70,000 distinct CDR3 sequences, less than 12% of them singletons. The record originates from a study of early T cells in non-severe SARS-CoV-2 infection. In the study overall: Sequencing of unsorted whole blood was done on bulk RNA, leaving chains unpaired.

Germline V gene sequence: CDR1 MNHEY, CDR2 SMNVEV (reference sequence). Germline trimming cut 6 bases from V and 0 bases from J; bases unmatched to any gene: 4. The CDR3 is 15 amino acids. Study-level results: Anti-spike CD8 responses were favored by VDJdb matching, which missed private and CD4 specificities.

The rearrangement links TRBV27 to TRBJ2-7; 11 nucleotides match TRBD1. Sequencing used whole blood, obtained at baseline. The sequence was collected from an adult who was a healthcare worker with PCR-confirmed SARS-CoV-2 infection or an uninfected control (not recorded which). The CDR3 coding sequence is TGTGCCAGCAGCTCGGACAGGGGGCGCTCCTACGAGCAGTACTTC. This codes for CASSSDRGRSYEQYF.